The next 25 T cell receptor beta chains were all read from a single sample in a study of OX40 agonist ivuxolimab in advanced cancers. The protocol was immunoSEQ multiplex PCR, while the TCRdb copy is restricted to in-frame clones and leaves out a portion. This table has around 100,000 clones, around 93% appearing once. The specimen comprised CD4+ or CD8+ T cells sorted from blood, sampled in a trial of the OX40 agonist ivuxolimab. All receptors come from an adult with an advanced solid tumor such as melanoma, head and neck, liver or kidney cancer.

The rearrangement joins TRBV18 to TRBJ2-3; 7 bases fit TRBD1. The CDR3 spans 16 residues. Germline trimming cut 0 bases from V and 2 bases from J; bases unmatched to any gene: 5. Germline V lookup: CDR1 KGHSH, CDR2 LQKENI. The CDR3, as DNA: TGTGCCAGCTCACCACCAGGGCAGGGGGACACAGATACGCAGTATTTT. The encoded protein is CASSPPGQGDTDTQYF.

The chain combines TRBV18 with TRBJ1-1, with D unclear. The CDR3 covers 12 residues. V lost 4 bases and J lost 3, with 6 bases in between. From germline, CDR1 is KGHSH and CDR2 LQKENI. The CDR3 is CASSRVDTEAFF. CDR3 DNA: TGTGCCAGCTCACGGGTGGACACTGAAGCTTTCTTT.

The chain employs TRBV9 and TRBJ2-5, with TRBD2 matching over 10 bases. The germline gives CDR1 SGDLS, CDR2 YYNGEE. V lost 4 bases and J lost 2; bases outside the gene matches: 5. The CDR3 spans 15 residues. CDR3 bases: TGTGCCAGCAGCCAAGCGGGAGGGCCGCAAGAGACCCAGTACTTC. The encoded protein is CASSQAGGPQETQYF.

CDR3 coding DNA: TGTGCCAGCCGGACTAGCGGGAGAGGAGAGCAGTTCTTC. It codes for CASRTSGRGEQFF. V usage is TRBV2 and J usage is TRBJ2-1; 13 bases fit TRBD2. V was clipped by 8 bases and J by 10 bases; unmatched bases: 5. Germline CDR1 SNHLY, CDR2 FYNNEI. There are 13 residues in the CDR3. The full variable domain, in which reference TRBV2 and TRBJ2-1 provide the parts outside the CDR3, is EPEVTQTPSHQVTQMGQEVILRCVPISNHLYFYWYRQILGQKVEFLVSFYNNEISEKSEIFDDQFSVERPDGSNFTLKIRSTKLEDSAMYFCASRTSGRGEQFFGPGTRLTVL.

The V and J genes are TRBV18 and TRBJ2-5; 7 bases map to TRBD2. CDR3 size: 15 residues. Looked up from germline, CDR1 is KGHSH and CDR2 is LQKENI. V shed 5 bases, J shed 5 bases, and the junction held 11 bases outside the gene matches. In nucleotides, the CDR3 is TGTGCCAGCTCAGCTGCTACGTCGGGAGGTGAGACCCAGTACTTC. It specifies CASSAATSGGETQYF.

This chain joins TRBV2 and TRBJ1-5; no clear D gene. V shed 6 bases and J shed 5 bases, with 14 bases lying between them. The CDR3 runs 14 residues. Looked up from germline, CDR1 is SNHLY and CDR2 is FYNNEI. The CDR3 reads CASSVAKWDQPQHF. Here the CDR3 DNA reads TGTGCCAGCAGCGTCGCAAAGTGGGATCAGCCCCAGCATTTT. Together with reference TRBV2 and TRBJ1-5, the CDR3 gives the full variable domain: EPEVTQTPSHQVTQMGQEVILRCVPISNHLYFYWYRQILGQKVEFLVSFYNNEISEKSEIFDDQFSVERPDGSNFTLKIRSTKLEDSAMYFCASSVAKWDQPQHFGDGTRLSIL.

The chain combines TRBV19 with TRBJ2-6; perhaps TRBD2 as D (5 bases). CDR3 size: 14 residues. Between the trimmed V and J ends, which lost 7 bases and 2 bases, there was a span of 9 bases. Per the germline V gene, CDR1 is LNHDA and CDR2 is SQIVND (reference sequence). The CDR3 nucleotides read TGTGCCAGTAATTGGGGAGCTGGGGCCAACGTCCTGACTTTC. This sequence encodes CASNWGAGANVLTF.

The gene calls are TRBV28 and TRBJ2-1, with D perhaps assigned TRBD1 or TRBD2 (6 bases each). Trimming took 6 bases from V and 5 from J, leaving 17 bases between them. The germline V gene has CDR1 MDHEN and CDR2 SYDVKM. The CDR3 is made up of 15 amino acids. The CDR3 spells CASRAGGQRNNEQFF. The CDR3 DNA sequence: TGTGCCAGCAGGGCCGGGGGACAAAGGAACAATGAGCAGTTCTTC.

This chain joins TRBV7-8 and TRBJ2-1; 12 bases align to TRBD2. The V and J ends lost 5 bases and 0 bases, in that order; junction bases with no gene match: 2. There are 16 residues in the CDR3. CDR1 and CDR2 (germline): SGHVS, FQNEAQ. The CDR3 sequence is CASSATSGSSYNEQFF. In DNA form, the CDR3 reads TGTGCCAGCAGCGCGACTAGCGGGAGCTCCTACAATGAGCAGTTCTTC.

The chain joins TRBV5-6 to TRBJ2-1, with TRBD1 matching 10 bases. The V and J ends lost 1 base and 8 bases, in that order; junction bases with no gene match: 6. CDR1 and CDR2 from the germline V gene are SGHDT and YYEEEE. The CDR3 totals 15 residues. The chain's CDR3 is CASSLRDRGPYEQFF. CDR3 DNA sequence: TGTGCCAGCAGCTTGCGGGACAGGGGCCCCTATGAGCAGTTCTTC.

The rearrangement links TRBV27 to TRBJ1-1; D possibly corresponds to TRBD1 (6 bases). V was cut by 8 bases and J by 4 bases, with 20 bases left in between. Looked up from germline, CDR1 is MNHEY and CDR2 is SMNVEV (reference sequence). The CDR3 spans 15 residues. The CDR3 region has the DNA TGTGCCAGCCGGCCGGGGGGCGCCCCCGGCACTGAAGCTTTCTTT. Protein: CASRPGGAPGTEAFF.

The chain couples TRBV5-1 to TRBJ2-5; D unresolved. V lost 0 bases to trimming and J lost 5 bases, with 11 bases between them. CDR3 length: 14 amino acids. The V gene's germline CDR1 is SGHRS and CDR2 YFSETQ. The CDR3 here is CASSLGPKPETQYF. DNA for the CDR3: TGCGCCAGCAGCTTGGGGCCCAAACCCGAGACCCAGTACTTC. The variable domain in full, completed from reference TRBV5-1 and TRBJ2-5, reads KAGVTQTPRYLIKTRGQQVTLSCSPISGHRSVSWYQQTPGQGLQFLFEYFSETQRNKGNFPGRFSGRQFSNSRSEMNVSTLELGDSALYLCASSLGPKPETQYFGPGTRLLVL.

The CDR3 bases are TGTGCCAGCAGCTTAGGGGACAGCGGGGCAGATACGCAGTATTTT. This translates into CASSLGDSGADTQYF. V is TRBV7-2 and J is TRBJ2-3, with D perhaps given as TRBD1 or TRBD2 (7 bases each). V gave up 1 base and J gave up 4 bases, with 12 bases separating them. CDR1 and CDR2 (germline): SGHTA, FQGNSA. The CDR3 is made up of 15 amino acids.

The chain carries TRBV7-9 and TRBJ1-4, with a tentative D call TRBD1 (5 bases). The length of the CDR3 is 17 residues. V lost 0 bases, J lost 0 bases, and 11 bases lay in between. The germline V gene has CDR1 SEHNR and CDR2 FQNEAQ (reference sequence). CDR3 sequence reads: CASSLARGATTNEKLFF. As DNA, the CDR3 is TGTGCCAGCAGCTTAGCGCGTGGGGCTACAACTAATGAAAAACTGTTTTTT.

V gene TRBV5-6 combines with J gene TRBJ2-5, with D possibly being TRBD1 or TRBD2 (6 bases each). Judging by the DNA end, TRBJ2-7 fits better; the J call may be wrong. The CDR3 covers 13 residues. CDR1 and CDR2 from the germline V gene are SGHDT and YYEEEE. CDR3 loop: CASSPRGDREQYF. The CDR3 DNA sequence: TGTGCCAGCAGCCCGAGGGGGGATCGCGAGCAGTACTTC.

The rearrangement uses TRBV18 and TRBJ2-3; 9 bases are a match to TRBD1. The germline V gene encodes CDR1 KGHSH and CDR2 LQKENI. V gave up 1 base and J gave up 1 base; unmatched junction bases: 3. The CDR3 runs 16 residues. The CDR3 spells CASSPQTGGGTDTQYF. The CDR3 DNA reads as TGTGCCAGCTCACCACAGACAGGGGGAGGCACAGATACGCAGTATTTT.

The chain couples TRBV6-1 to TRBJ2-1, with D possibly TRBD1 on 5 matching bases. CDR1 is MNHNS and CDR2 is SASEGT in the germline V gene. V dropped 7 bases and J dropped 0 bases, with 13 bases sitting between them. This CDR3 contains 15 residues. CDR3 nucleotides: TGTGCCAGCATATGGGGCAAAAGCTCCTACAATGAGCAGTTCTTC. This codes for CASIWGKSSYNEQFF.

The rearrangement joins TRBV28 to TRBJ2-7; 8 bases map to TRBD1. From germline, CDR1 is MDHEN and CDR2 SYDVKM. V gave up 6 bases and J gave up 6 bases; unmatched junction bases: 16. The CDR3 is 16 residues long. In nucleotides, the CDR3 is TGTGCCAGCAGCATGAGGCTCGGACAGGGTCGTGGCGAGCAGTACTTC. This translates into CASSMRLGQGRGEQYF.

V gene TRBV5-4 combines with J gene TRBJ2-7, with D hard to call. The V end was cut by 4 bases, the J end by 0 bases, with 8 bases between. The CDR3 has 13 residues. The germline V gene has CDR1 SGHNT and CDR2 YYREEE (reference sequence). CDR3 DNA: TGTGCCAGCAGCATTCATGACTCCTACGAGCAGTACTTC. The encoded protein is CASSIHDSYEQYF.

The J gene is TRBJ2-7, the V gene TRBV27, with 8 nucleotides matching TRBD2. The CDR3 is 17 residues long. V lost 7 bases, J lost 5 bases, and 19 bases stayed unmatched. Germline V gene data show CDR1 as MNHEY and CDR2 as SMNVEV (reference sequence). CDR3 amino acids: CASTVSGTRSPVHEQYF. CDR3 coding DNA: TGTGCCAGCACTGTTTCAGGGACTAGGAGTCCGGTCCACGAGCAGTACTTC.

The V call is TRBV2, the J call TRBJ1-1, with D possibly being TRBD1 (5 bases). Per the germline V gene, CDR1 is SNHLY and CDR2 is FYNNEI. The V end was cut by 2 bases, the J end by 4 bases, with 14 bases between. CDR3 length: 15 amino acids. The CDR3 DNA reads as TGTGCCAGCAGTGAAATAAGGGGTTCGGGCACTGAAGCTTTCTTT. The encoded protein is CASSEIRGSGTEAFF. The whole variable domain, filled in from reference TRBV2 and TRBJ1-1, reads EPEVTQTPSHQVTQMGQEVILRCVPISNHLYFYWYRQILGQKVEFLVSFYNNEISEKSEIFDDQFSVERPDGSNFTLKIRSTKLEDSAMYFCASSEIRGSGTEAFFGQGTRLTVV.

Only one count was recorded for this clone. This chain links TRBV6-6 with TRBJ2-2, with a weak D call TRBD1 (5 bases). This CDR3 region has 13 residues. The V end lost 5 bases, the J end lost 3 bases, and 7 bases lay between the germline ends. The germline gives CDR1 MNHNY, CDR2 SVGAGI (reference sequence). In DNA form, the CDR3 reads TGTGCCAGCAGTGCAGGGTACACCGGGGAGCTGTTTTTT. Encoded protein: CASSAGYTGELFF.

This rearrangement joins TRBV5-6 to TRBJ1-1; no reliable D call. V lost 2 bases and J 8 bases, leaving 7 bases between the germline ends. Germline CDR1 and CDR2: SGHDT and YYEEEE. The CDR3 covers 11 residues. The CDR3 reads CASSFESEAFF. CDR3 bases: TGTGCCAGCAGCTTCGAGTCAGAAGCTTTCTTT.

This chain uses TRBV18 with TRBJ1-3; D is unresolved. Germline V lookup: CDR1 KGHSH, CDR2 LQKENI. This CDR3 has 14 residues. The V gene lost 0 bases and the J gene lost 4 bases, with 7 bases spanning the gap. The CDR3 here is CASSPPARGNTIYF. CDR3 DNA sequence: TGTGCCAGCTCACCACCGGCAAGGGGAAACACCATATATTTT.

V usage is TRBV11-3 and J usage is TRBJ1-3; D uncertain. CDR3 length: 14 residues. V lost 1 base, J lost 4 bases, and 8 bases lay in between. Germline V gives CDR1 SGHNT, CDR2 YENEEA. The CDR3 bases are TGTGCCAGCAGCTTAGGCCCGCTCGGAAACACCATATATTTT. The encoded protein is CASSLGPLGNTIYF.